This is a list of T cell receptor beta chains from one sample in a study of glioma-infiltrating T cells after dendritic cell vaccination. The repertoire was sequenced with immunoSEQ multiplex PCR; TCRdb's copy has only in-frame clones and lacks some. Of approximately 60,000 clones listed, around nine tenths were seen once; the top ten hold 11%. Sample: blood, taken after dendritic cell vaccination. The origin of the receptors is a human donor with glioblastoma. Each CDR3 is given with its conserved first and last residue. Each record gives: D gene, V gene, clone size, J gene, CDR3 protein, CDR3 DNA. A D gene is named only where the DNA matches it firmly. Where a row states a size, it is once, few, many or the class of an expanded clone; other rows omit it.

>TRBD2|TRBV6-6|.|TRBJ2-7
CASSYRSGRPSYEQYF
TGTGCCAGCAGTTACCGTAGCGGGAGGCCCTCCTACGAGCAGTACTTC
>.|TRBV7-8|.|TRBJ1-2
CASSLEPGSILVSNYGYTF
TGTGCCAGCAGCTTAGAACCAGGGTCAATTTTAGTGTCTAACTATGGCTACACCTTC
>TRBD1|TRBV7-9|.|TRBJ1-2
CASSLVEGRGHDYTF
TGTGCCAGCAGCTTAGTAGAGGGCAGGGGGCATGACTACACCTTC
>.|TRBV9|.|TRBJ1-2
CASSPRGREGSLGHGYTF
TGTGCCAGCAGCCCCCGTGGACGGGAGGGGAGTTTGGGGCATGGCTACACCTTC
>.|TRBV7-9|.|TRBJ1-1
CASSLDREAFF
TGTGCCAGCAGCTTAGACAGGGAAGCTTTCTTT
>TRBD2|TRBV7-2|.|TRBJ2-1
CASSPLAGGPADNEQFF
TGTGCCAGCAGCCCCTTAGCGGGAGGGCCGGCCGACAATGAGCAGTTCTTC
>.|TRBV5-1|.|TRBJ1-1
CASRAPELRTHATEAFF
TGCGCCAGCAGAGCCCCTGAGCTTAGGACTCATGCCACTGAAGCTTTCTTT
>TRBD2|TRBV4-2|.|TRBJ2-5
CASSPLAGGQETQYF
TGTGCCAGCAGCCCTCTAGCGGGGGGGCAAGAGACCCAGTACTTC
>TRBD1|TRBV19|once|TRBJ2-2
CASSTGQSFGNTGELFF
TGTGCCAGTAGTACGGGACAGTCGTTTGGGAACACCGGGGAGCTGTTTTTT
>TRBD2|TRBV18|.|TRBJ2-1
CASSPPMLAGGNEQFF
TGTGCCAGCTCACCACCCATGCTAGCGGGGGGGAATGAGCAGTTCTTC
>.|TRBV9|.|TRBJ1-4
CASSSRDEKLFF
TGTGCCAGCAGCTCCCGGGATGAAAAACTGTTTTTT
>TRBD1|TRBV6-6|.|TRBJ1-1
CASSTRTGLRSEAFF
TGTGCCAGCAGTACTAGGACAGGGTTGAGGTCTGAAGCTTTCTTT
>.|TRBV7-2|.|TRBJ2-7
CASSVRRRSGDEQYF
TGTGCCAGCAGTGTTCGGAGGCGGAGTGGGGACGAGCAGTACTTC
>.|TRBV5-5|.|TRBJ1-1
CASSLGGDRFYTEAFF
TGTGCCAGCAGCTTGGGGGGTGACAGGTTTTACACTGAAGCTTTCTTT
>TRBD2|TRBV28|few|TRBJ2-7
CASSFHLAVLSYEQYF
TGTGCCAGCAGTTTTCACCTAGCGGTCCTCTCCTACGAGCAGTACTTC
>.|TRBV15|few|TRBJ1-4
CATGGRARSNEKLFF
TGTGCCACCGGAGGGAGGGCCCGAAGTAATGAAAAACTGTTTTTT
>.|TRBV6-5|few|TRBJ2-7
CASRDRLIHEQYF
TGTGCCAGCAGAGACAGGTTAATCCACGAGCAGTACTTC
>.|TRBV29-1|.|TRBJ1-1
CAGQGNTEAFF
TGCGCGGGGCAGGGGAACACTGAAGCTTTCTTT
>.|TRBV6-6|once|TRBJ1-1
CASRETGRTEAFF
TGTGCCAGCAGGGAAACAGGGCGCACTGAAGCTTTCTTT
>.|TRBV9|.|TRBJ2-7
CASSAPGEQYF
TGTGCCAGCAGCGCACCAGGGGAGCAGTACTTC
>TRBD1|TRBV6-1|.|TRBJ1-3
CASSEVSGQSTSSGNTIYF
TGTGCCAGCAGTGAAGTTTCGGGACAGAGTACTTCCTCTGGAAACACCATATATTTT
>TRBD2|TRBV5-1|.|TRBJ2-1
CASSPRPAGGHNEQFF
TGCGCCAGCAGCCCGAGACCAGCGGGGGGACACAATGAGCAGTTCTTC
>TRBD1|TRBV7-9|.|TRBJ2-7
CASSFGQAYEQYF
TGTGCCAGCAGCTTCGGACAGGCCTACGAGCAGTACTTC
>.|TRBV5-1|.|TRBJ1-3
CASSLSRGRAGNTIYF
TGCGCCAGCAGCTTGTCCCGGGGGAGGGCTGGAAACACCATATATTTT
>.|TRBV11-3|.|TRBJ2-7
CASSFARDNEQYF
TGTGCCAGCAGCTTCGCCAGGGACAACGAGCAGTACTTC
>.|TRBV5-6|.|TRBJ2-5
CASSLEQGRQETQYF
TGTGCCAGCAGCTTGGAGCAGGGTCGGCAAGAGACCCAGTACTTC
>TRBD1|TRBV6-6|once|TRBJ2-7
CASSRRGTGATYEQYF
TGTGCCAGCAGCAGAAGAGGGACAGGGGCTACCTACGAGCAGTACTTC
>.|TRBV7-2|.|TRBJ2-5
CASSLGGSGQETQYF
TGTGCCAGCAGCTTGGGTGGTAGCGGCCAAGAGACCCAGTACTTC
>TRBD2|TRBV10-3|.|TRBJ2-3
CASRPERGEDTQYF
TGTGCCAGCAGACCGGAGCGGGGGGAAGATACGCAGTATTTT
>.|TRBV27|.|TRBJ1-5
CASSRDMGNQPQHF
TGTGCCAGCAGTCGAGACATGGGCAATCAGCCCCAGCATTTT
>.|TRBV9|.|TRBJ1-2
CASLGQTDYGYTF
TGTGCCAGCCTGGGCCAGACGGACTATGGCTACACCTTC
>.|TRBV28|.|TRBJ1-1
CASRSLTGNTEAFF
TGTGCCAGCAGGTCCCTTACAGGGAACACTGAAGCTTTCTTT
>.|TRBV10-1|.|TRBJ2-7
CASRGVDRTGEQYF
TGCGCCAGCAGGGGGGTCGACAGGACGGGTGAGCAGTACTTC
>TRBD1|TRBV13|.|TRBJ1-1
CASSLTRQGIRTEAFF
TGTGCCAGCAGCTTAACCCGACAGGGAATAAGAACTGAAGCTTTCTTT
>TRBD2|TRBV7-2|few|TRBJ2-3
CASSLRLAGADTQYF
TGTGCCAGCAGCTTACGACTAGCGGGAGCAGATACGCAGTATTTT
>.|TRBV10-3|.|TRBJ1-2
CASMGDGYTF
TGTGCCAGCATGGGAGATGGCTACACCTTC
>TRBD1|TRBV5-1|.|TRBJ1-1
CASSLAQGESTEAFF
TGCGCCAGCAGCTTGGCGCAGGGGGAAAGCACTGAAGCTTTCTTT
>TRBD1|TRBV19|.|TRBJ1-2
CASSVWDRAITNYGYTF
TGTGCCAGTAGCGTATGGGACAGGGCTATAACTAACTATGGCTACACCTTC
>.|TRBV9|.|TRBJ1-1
CASSPMGGTEAFF
TGTGCCAGCAGCCCGATGGGGGGCACTGAAGCTTTCTTT
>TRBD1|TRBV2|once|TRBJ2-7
CASTIPRIPGQGDKDYEQYF
TGTGCCAGCACCATCCCCCGGATCCCGGGACAGGGGGATAAGGACTACGAGCAGTACTTC
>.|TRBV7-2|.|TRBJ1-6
CASSLARQGGSPLHF
TGTGCCAGCAGCTTAGCGCGGCAGGGCGGTTCACCCCTCCACTTT
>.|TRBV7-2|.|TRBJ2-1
CASSLWSSAGSYNEQFF
TGTGCCAGCAGCTTATGGTCTAGCGCTGGCTCCTACAATGAGCAGTTCTTC
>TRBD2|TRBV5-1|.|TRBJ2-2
CASSWPSGMNTGELFF
TGCGCCAGCAGCTGGCCCAGCGGGATGAACACCGGGGAGCTGTTTTTT
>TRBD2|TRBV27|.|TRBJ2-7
CASSLQRGGNYEQYF
TGTGCCAGCAGTCTACAGCGGGGGGGTAACTACGAGCAGTACTTC
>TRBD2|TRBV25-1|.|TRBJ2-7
CASSVGGGLASYEQYF
TGTGCCAGCAGTGTTGGTGGGGGACTAGCCTCCTACGAGCAGTACTTC
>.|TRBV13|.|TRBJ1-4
CASSSSPGWKEKLFF
TGTGCCAGCAGCTCCTCGCCGGGGTGGAAGGAAAAACTGTTTTTT
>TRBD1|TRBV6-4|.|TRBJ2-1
CASSPGTGAHNEQFF
TGTGCCAGCAGTCCCGGGACAGGTGCACACAATGAGCAGTTCTTC
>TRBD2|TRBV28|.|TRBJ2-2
CATGTIPTGELFF
TGTGCCACAGGGACTATCCCCACCGGGGAGCTGTTTTTT
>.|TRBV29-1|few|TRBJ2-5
CSAQAGRQTQYF
TGCAGCGCCCAAGCAGGGCGACAGACCCAGTACTTC
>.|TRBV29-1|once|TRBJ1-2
CSGSTGRYGYTF
TGCAGCGGATCAACAGGACGCTATGGCTACACCTTC
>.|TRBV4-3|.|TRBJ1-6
CASSQDPGMNSPLHF
TGCGCCAGCAGCCAAGATCCAGGGATGAATTCACCCCTCCACTTT
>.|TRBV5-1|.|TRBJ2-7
CASSYDRGYEQYF
TGCGCCAGCAGCTACGATCGGGGCTACGAGCAGTACTTC
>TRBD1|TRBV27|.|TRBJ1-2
CASGRLGQGRAYGYTF
TGTGCCAGCGGCCGACTAGGACAGGGAAGGGCCTATGGCTACACCTTC
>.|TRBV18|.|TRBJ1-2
CASSPPTGVDGYTF
TGTGCCAGCTCACCACCAACCGGGGTCGATGGCTACACCTTC
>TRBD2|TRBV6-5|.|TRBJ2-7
CASSSPGLATYEQYF
TGTGCCAGCAGTTCACCGGGACTAGCAACGTACGAGCAGTACTTC
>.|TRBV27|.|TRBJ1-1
CASSLKSSGLSTEAFF
TGTGCCAGCAGTTTAAAGAGTTCAGGGCTGAGCACTGAAGCTTTCTTT
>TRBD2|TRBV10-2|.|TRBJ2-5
CASSDPGRASQETQYF
TGCGCCAGCAGTGACCCCGGGAGGGCCTCCCAAGAGACCCAGTACTTC
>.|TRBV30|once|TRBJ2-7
CAWSDTTTGEQYF
TGTGCCTGGAGTGATACCACCACGGGGGAGCAGTACTTC
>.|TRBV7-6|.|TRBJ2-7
CASSPWGVDEQYF
TGTGCCAGCAGCCCCTGGGGGGTGGACGAGCAGTACTTC
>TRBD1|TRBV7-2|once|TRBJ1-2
CASSSQRDRGYYGYTF
TGTGCCAGCAGCTCGCAACGGGACAGGGGTTACTATGGCTACACCTTC